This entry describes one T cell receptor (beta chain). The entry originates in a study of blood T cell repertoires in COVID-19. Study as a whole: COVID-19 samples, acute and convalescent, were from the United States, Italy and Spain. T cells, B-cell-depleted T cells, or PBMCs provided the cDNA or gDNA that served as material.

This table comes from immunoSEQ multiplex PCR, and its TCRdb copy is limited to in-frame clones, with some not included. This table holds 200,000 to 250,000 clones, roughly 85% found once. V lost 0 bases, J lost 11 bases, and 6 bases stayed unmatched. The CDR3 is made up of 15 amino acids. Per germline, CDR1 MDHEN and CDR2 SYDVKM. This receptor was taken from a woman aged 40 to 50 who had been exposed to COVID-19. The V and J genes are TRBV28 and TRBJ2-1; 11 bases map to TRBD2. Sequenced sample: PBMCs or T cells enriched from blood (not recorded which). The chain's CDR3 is CASSLWTSGELKQFF. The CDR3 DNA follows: TGTGCCAGCAGTTTATGGACTAGCGGGGAACTCAAGCAGTTCTTC.